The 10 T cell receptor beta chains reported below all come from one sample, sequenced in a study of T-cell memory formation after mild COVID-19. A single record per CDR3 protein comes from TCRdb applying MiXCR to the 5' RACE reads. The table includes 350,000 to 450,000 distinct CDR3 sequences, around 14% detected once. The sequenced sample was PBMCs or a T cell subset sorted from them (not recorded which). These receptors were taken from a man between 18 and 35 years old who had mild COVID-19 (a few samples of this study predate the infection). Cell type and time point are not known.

CDR3 sequence reads: CASTAGERLLNTGELFF. The CDR3 nucleotides are TGTGCCAGCACCGCTGGCGAGAGATTATTGAACACCGGGGAGCTGTTTTTT. The chain links TRBV7-6 to TRBJ2-2; D gene uncertain. CDR3 size: 17 residues. V shed 7 bases and J shed 1 base, with 19 bases lying between them. Looked up from germline, CDR1 is SGHVS and CDR2 is FNYEAQ.

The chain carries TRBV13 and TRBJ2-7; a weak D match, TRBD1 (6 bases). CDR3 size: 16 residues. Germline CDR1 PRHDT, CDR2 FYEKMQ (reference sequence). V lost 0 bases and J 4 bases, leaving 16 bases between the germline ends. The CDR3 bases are TGTGCCAGCAGCTTAGGCCCTGGGGGCGGAAGGTACGAGCAGTACTTC. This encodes CASSLGPGGGRYEQYF. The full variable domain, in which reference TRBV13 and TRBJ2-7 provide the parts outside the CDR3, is AAGVIQSPRHLIKEKRETATLKCYPIPRHDTVYWYQQGPGQDPQFLISFYEKMQSDKGSIPDRFSAQQFSDYHSELNMSSLELGDSALYFCASSLGPGGGRYEQYFGPGTRLTVT.

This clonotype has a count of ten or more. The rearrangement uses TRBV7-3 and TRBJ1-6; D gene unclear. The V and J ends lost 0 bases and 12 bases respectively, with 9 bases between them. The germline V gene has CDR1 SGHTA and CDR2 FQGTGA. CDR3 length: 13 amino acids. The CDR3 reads CASSLTRFVPLHF. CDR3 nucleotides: TGTGCCAGCAGCTTAACACGCTTTGTACCCCTCCACTTT.

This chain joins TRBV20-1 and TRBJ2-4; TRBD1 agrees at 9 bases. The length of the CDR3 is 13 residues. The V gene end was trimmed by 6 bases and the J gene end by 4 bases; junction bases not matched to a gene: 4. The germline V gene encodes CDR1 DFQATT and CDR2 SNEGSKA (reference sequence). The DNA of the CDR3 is TGCAGTGCCAAGGGACAGGGTAAAAACATTCAGTACTTC. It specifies CSAKGQGKNIQYF.

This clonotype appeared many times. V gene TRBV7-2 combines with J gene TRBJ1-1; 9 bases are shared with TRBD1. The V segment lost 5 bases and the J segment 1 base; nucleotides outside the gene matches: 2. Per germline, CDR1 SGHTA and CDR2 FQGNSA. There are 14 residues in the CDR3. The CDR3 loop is CASSPDRGNTEAFF. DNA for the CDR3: TGTGCCAGCAGCCCGGACAGGGGGAACACTGAAGCTTTCTTT.

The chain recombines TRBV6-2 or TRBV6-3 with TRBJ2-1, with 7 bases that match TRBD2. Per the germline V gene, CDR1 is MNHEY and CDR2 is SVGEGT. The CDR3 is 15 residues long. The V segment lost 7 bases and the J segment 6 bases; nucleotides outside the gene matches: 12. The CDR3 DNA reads TGTGCCAGCACTAAAGGAGCGGGACTAACCAATGAGCAGTTCTTC. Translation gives CASTKGAGLTNEQFF.

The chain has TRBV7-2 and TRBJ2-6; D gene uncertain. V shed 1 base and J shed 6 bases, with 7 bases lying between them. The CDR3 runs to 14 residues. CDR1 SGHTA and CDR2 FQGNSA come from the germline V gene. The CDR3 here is CASSLVREANVLTF. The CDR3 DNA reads TGTGCCAGCAGCTTAGTTAGGGAGGCCAACGTCCTGACTTTC.

The CDR3 bases are TGTGCCAGCAGTGGGCAGGGGTACACCGGGGAGCTGTTTTTT. It encodes CASSGQGYTGELFF. The chain joins TRBV6-5 to TRBJ2-2; maybe TRBD1 (6 bases). Trimming pared 5 bases from V and 3 bases from J, leaving 10 bases between. In germline, CDR1 is MNHEY, CDR2 SVGAGI. CDR3 size: 14 residues.

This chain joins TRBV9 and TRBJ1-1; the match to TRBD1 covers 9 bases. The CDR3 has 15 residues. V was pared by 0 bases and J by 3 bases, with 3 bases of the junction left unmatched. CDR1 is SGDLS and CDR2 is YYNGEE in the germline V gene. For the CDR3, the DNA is TGTGCCAGCAGCGTAGAAGGACAGGGGTACACTGAAGCTTTCTTT. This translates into CASSVEGQGYTEAFF. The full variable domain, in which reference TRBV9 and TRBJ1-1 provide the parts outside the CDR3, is DSGVTQTPKHLITATGQRVTLRCSPRSGDLSVYWYQQSLDQGLQFLIQYYNGEERAKGNILERFSAQQFPDLHSELNLSSLELGDSALYFCASSVEGQGYTEAFFGQGTRLTVV.

CDR3: CASSYDITGEQYF. The CDR3 coding sequence is TGTGCCAGCAGTTACGACATTACCGGGGAGCAGTACTTC. This chain joins TRBV6-2 or TRBV6-3 and TRBJ2-7; no definite D call. The CDR3 sequence is 13 residues long. V lost 2 bases and J lost 7, with 12 bases in between. Germline loops: CDR1 MNHEY, CDR2 SVGEGT.